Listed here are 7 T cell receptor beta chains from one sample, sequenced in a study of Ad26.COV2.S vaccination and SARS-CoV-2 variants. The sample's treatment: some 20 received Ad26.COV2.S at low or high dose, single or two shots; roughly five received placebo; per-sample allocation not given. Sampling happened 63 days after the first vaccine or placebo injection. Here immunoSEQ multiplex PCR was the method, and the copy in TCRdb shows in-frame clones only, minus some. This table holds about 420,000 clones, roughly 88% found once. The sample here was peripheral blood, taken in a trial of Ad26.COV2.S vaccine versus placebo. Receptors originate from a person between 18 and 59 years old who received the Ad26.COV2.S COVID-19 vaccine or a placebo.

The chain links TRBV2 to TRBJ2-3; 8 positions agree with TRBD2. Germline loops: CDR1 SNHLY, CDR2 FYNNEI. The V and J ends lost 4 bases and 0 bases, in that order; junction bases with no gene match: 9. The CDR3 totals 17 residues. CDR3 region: CASSGALAEASTDTQYF. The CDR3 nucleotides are TGTGCCAGCAGTGGCGCACTAGCGGAAGCTAGCACAGATACGCAGTATTTT.

CDR3 nucleotide sequence: TGCGCCAGCAGCCAAGATTTGGCTTCACCGCATCAGCCCCAGCATTTT. Its protein is CASSQDLASPHQPQHF. The chain recombines TRBV4-3 with TRBJ1-5; unclear D gene. The germline gives CDR1 LGHNA, CDR2 YSLEER. CDR3 length: 16 residues. V gave up 0 bases and J gave up 5 bases, with 14 bases separating them.

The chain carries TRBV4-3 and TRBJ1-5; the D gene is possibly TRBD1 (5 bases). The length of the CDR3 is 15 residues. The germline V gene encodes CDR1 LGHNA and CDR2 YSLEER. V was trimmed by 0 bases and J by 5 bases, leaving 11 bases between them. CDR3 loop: CASSQDWGGDQPQHF. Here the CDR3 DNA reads TGCGCCAGCAGCCAAGATTGGGGCGGAGATCAGCCCCAGCATTTT.

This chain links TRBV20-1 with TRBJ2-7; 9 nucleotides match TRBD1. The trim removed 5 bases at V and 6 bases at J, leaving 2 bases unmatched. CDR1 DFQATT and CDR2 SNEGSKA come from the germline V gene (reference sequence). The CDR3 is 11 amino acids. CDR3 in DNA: TGCAGTGCTCGGACAGGGGTCGAGCAGTACTTC. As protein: CSARTGVEQYF.

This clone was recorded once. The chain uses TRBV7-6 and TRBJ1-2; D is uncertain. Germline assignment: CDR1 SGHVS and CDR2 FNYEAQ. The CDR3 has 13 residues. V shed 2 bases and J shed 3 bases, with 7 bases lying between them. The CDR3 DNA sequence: TGTGCCAGCAGCTTACGCGGGGACTATGGCTACACCTTC. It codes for CASSLRGDYGYTF. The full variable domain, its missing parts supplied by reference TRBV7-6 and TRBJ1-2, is GAGVSQSPRYKVTKRGQDVALRCDPISGHVSLYWYRQALGQGPEFLTYFNYEAQQDKSGLPNDRFSAERPEGSISTLTIQRTEQRDSAMYRCASSLRGDYGYTFGSGTRLTVV.

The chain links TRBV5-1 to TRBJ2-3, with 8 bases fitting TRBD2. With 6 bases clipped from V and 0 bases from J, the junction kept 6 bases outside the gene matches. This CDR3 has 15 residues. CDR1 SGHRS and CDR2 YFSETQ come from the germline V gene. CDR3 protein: CASTPGGVSTDTQYF. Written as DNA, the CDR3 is TGCGCCAGCACTCCCGGGGGGGTTAGCACAGATACGCAGTATTTT.

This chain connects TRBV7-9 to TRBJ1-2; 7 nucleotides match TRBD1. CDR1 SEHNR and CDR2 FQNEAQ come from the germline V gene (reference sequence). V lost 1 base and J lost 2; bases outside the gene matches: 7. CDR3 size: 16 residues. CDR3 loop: CASSLVSGTVNYGYTF. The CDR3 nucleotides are TGTGCCAGCAGCTTAGTATCCGGGACAGTAAACTATGGCTACACCTTC.